This is a list of T cell receptor beta chains from one sample in a study of patients and donors after allogeneic stem cell transplantation. TCRdb reprocessed the RT-PCR reads with MiXCR, giving one entry per CDR3 protein. The repertoire holds under 200,000 distinct CDR3 sequences, with roughly 31% as singletons. The source material was blood, either unsorted or a sorted T cell fraction (not recorded which). Every receptor here comes from a human donor who was either an allogeneic HSCT recipient or a stem cell or donor lymphocyte infusion donor (not recorded which). It is not recorded whose cells these are; they may come from a transplant donor. CDR3s include the opening cysteine and the closing phenylalanine or tryptophan. A D gene is named only where the DNA matches it firmly. Clone size is shown for a subset of rows, as once, few, many or a class of expanded clone.

j_call v_call d_call clone_size cdr3_aa cdr3_nt
TRBJ1-1 TRBV5-6 . many CASSLAGVRLYTEAFF TGTGCCAGCAGCTTAGCGGGTGTTCGCCTTTACACTGAAGCTTTCTTT
TRBJ1-2 TRBV4-3 TRBD1 few CASSHHTGQANYGYTF TGCGCCAGCAGCCACCACACCGGACAGGCTAACTATGGCTACACCTTC
TRBJ1-3 TRBV4-2 . few CASSQDLIGAGNTIYF TGTGCCAGCAGCCAAGATCTCATAGGGGCTGGAAACACCATATATTTT
TRBJ2-1 TRBV10-3 . . CAISDPPWRGTESEQFF TGTGCCATCAGTGATCCACCTTGGAGGGGGACTGAGTCGGAGCAGTTCTTC
TRBJ1-3 TRBV2 . . CARSPPGNTIYF TGTGCCCGCAGCCCACCTGGAAACACCATATATTTT
TRBJ1-2 TRBV19 . few CASSIGSGRGYTF TGTGCCAGTAGTATTGGTTCGGGTCGGGGCTACACCTTC
TRBJ2-4 TRBV12-3/TRBV12-4 . . CASSAQGAKNIQYF TGTGCCAGCAGCGCCCAGGGAGCCAAAAACATTCAGTACTTC
TRBJ2-7 TRBV20-1 TRBD2 . CSVGTSGRSSFEQYF TGCAGTGTTGGGACTAGCGGGAGATCCTCCTTCGAGCAGTACTTC
TRBJ1-1 TRBV27 . . CASSLIGRKAFF TGTGCCAGCAGTTTAATCGGACGTAAGGCTTTCTTT
TRBJ2-3 TRBV7-9 . once CASSLAVQFTDTQYF TGTGCCAGCAGCTTAGCGGTACAGTTCACAGATACGCAGTATTTT
TRBJ2-2 TRBV20-1 TRBD2 . CSARLAGNTGELFF TGCAGTGCTCGACTAGCGGGAAACACCGGGGAGCTGTTTTTT
TRBJ2-1 TRBV11-2 . . CASSLGAKGLGQFF TGTGCCAGCAGCTTAGGAGCTAAGGGGTTAGGACAGTTCTTC
TRBJ1-1 TRBV12-3/TRBV12-4 . many CASTSPPMNTEAFF TGTGCCAGCACCTCTCCGCCCATGAACACTGAAGCTTTCTTT
TRBJ2-7 TRBV6-5 . . CASSYSRGRRSYEQYF TGTGCCAGCAGTTACTCGAGGGGTCGTAGGTCCTACGAGCAGTACTTC
TRBJ1-1 TRBV6-2/TRBV6-3 TRBD1 . CASSVDRANTEAFF TGTGCCAGCAGTGTGGACAGGGCGAACACTGAAGCTTTCTTT
TRBJ1-1 TRBV27 . . CASSSQGSESFF TGTGCCAGCAGTTCACAGGGTTCTGAATCTTTCTTT
TRBJ2-7 TRBV14 . once CASSQDTPYEQYF TGTGCCAGCAGCCAAGACACCCCCTACGAGCAGTACTTC
TRBJ1-2 TRBV5-5 TRBD1 . CASSLGDRGDYGYTF TGTGCCAGCAGCTTGGGGGACAGGGGAGACTATGGCTACACCTTC
TRBJ2-1 TRBV3-1 TRBD1 . CASSQVGGIYNEQFF TGTGCCAGCAGCCAAGTAGGGGGCATCTACAATGAGCAGTTCTTC
TRBJ2-7 TRBV20-1 TRBD1 few CSARGTGGYEQYF TGCAGTGCTAGAGGTACAGGGGGCTACGAGCAGTACTTC
TRBJ2-1 TRBV9 TRBD1 . CASSEAGTGHEQFF TGTGCCAGCAGCGAGGCCGGGACAGGCCATGAGCAGTTCTTC
TRBJ2-7 TRBV4-3 . . CASSQDGVITSSSYEQYF TGCGCCAGCAGCCAAGATGGTGTGATAACGTCCTCCTCCTACGAGCAGTACTTC
TRBJ2-5 TRBV29-1 TRBD1 few CSVDRDRVETQYF TGCAGCGTCGATAGGGACAGGGTGGAGACCCAGTACTTC
TRBJ1-2 TRBV7-9 . . CASSSTGTQNSGYTF TGTGCCAGCAGCTCGACCGGGACACAGAACTCAGGCTACACCTTC
TRBJ2-7 TRBV4-3 . . CASSQDPTSNYEQYF TGCGCCAGCAGCCAAGATCCGACCAGCAACTACGAGCAGTACTTC
TRBJ1-1 TRBV12-3/TRBV12-4 . . CASTDSPMNTEAFF TGTGCCAGCACGGACAGCCCCATGAACACTGAAGCTTTCTTT
TRBJ2-1 TRBV18 . . CASSPSTSSGEQFF TGTGCCAGCTCACCCTCGACTAGTTCGGGTGAGCAGTTCTTC
TRBJ2-3 TRBV7-6 . . CASGARATSDTQYF TGTGCCAGCGGGGCGCGGGCGACGTCAGATACGCAGTATTTT
TRBJ1-2 TRBV27 . . CASTLKSGLGYTF TGTGCCAGCACCCTCAAGTCCGGACTTGGCTACACCTTC
TRBJ1-5 TRBV25-1 . few CASSGSGFNQPQHF TGTGCCAGCAGTGGGTCTGGGTTTAATCAGCCCCAGCATTTT
TRBJ2-1 TRBV5-1 . . CASSPGITYVDEQFF TGCGCCAGCAGCCCCGGGATCACGTATGTGGATGAGCAGTTCTTC
TRBJ2-5 TRBV15 TRBD2 . CATSRKRDTPQETQYF TGTGCCACCAGCCGAAAGCGGGATACGCCACAAGAGACCCAGTACTTC
TRBJ2-6 TRBV20-1 . . CSARDSFPGANVLTF TGCAGTGCTAGAGATAGTTTTCCTGGGGCCAACGTCCTGACTTTC
TRBJ2-1 TRBV12-3/TRBV12-4 . few CASSLTGSGGYNEQFF TGTGCCAGCAGTTTGACCGGGAGTGGGGGATACAATGAGCAGTTCTTC
TRBJ2-1 TRBV20-1 . . CSARDRDNEQFF TGCAGTGCTAGAGATCGAGACAATGAGCAGTTCTTC
TRBJ1-5 TRBV18 . many CASSPAPRSNQPQHF TGTGCCAGCTCACCAGCACCCCGAAGCAATCAGCCCCAGCATTTT
TRBJ1-6 TRBV12-3/TRBV12-4 . few CASRSSGEDSPLHF TGTGCCAGCAGATCCTCAGGGGAGGATTCACCCCTCCACTTT
TRBJ1-2 TRBV6-1 TRBD1 few CASSEWTGGKPGYTF TGTGCCAGCAGTGAATGGACAGGGGGGAAGCCTGGCTACACCTTC
TRBJ2-7 TRBV25-1 TRBD1 . CASSGKRDRVTYEQYF TGTGCCAGCAGTGGGAAAAGGGACAGGGTGACCTACGAGCAGTACTTC
TRBJ1-6 TRBV7-9 . . CASSLGAGSPLHF TGTGCCAGCAGCTTGGGGGCTGGATCACCCCTCCACTTT
TRBJ1-1 TRBV30 TRBD1 few CAWSGWTGKAFF TGTGCCTGGAGTGGCTGGACAGGGAAGGCTTTCTTT
TRBJ1-2 TRBV12-3/TRBV12-4 TRBD1 . CASSYRGTGGYGYTF TGTGCCAGCAGTTATAGGGGGACAGGAGGTTATGGCTACACCTTC
TRBJ2-1 TRBV24-1 . once CATSDFRGHNEQFF TGTGCCACCAGTGATTTTCGGGGGCACAATGAGCAGTTCTTC
TRBJ1-1 TRBV27 TRBD1 few CASSLFSLGTANTEAFF TGTGCCAGCAGTCTATTCTCCCTCGGGACAGCGAACACTGAAGCTTTCTTT
TRBJ2-7 TRBV29-1 TRBD1 . CSVDGDRGSSYEQYF TGCAGCGTTGATGGCGACAGGGGGAGTTCCTACGAGCAGTACTTC
TRBJ2-5 TRBV21-1 . many CASSKASGTSASQETQYF TGTGCCAGCAGCAAAGCTAGCGGGACTAGCGCCTCCCAAGAGACCCAGTACTTC
TRBJ2-2 TRBV4-3 . . CASSQDPVGLNTGELFF TGCGCCAGCAGCCAAGATCCAGTGGGATTAAACACCGGGGAGCTGTTTTTT
TRBJ1-2 TRBV20-1 . . CSAIDSLANYGYTF TGCAGTGCTATCGACAGCTTAGCTAACTATGGCTACACCTTC
TRBJ1-1 TRBV11-2 . . CASSLVVRDTEAFF TGTGCCAGCAGCTTAGTCGTCAGGGACACTGAAGCTTTCTTT
TRBJ2-5 TRBV9 . . CATGRAGQETQYF TGTGCCACTGGACGGGCAGGGCAAGAGACCCAGTACTTC
TRBJ2-5 TRBV11-2 TRBD2 few CASSVSGGETQYF TGTGCCAGCAGCGTTAGCGGGGGGGAGACCCAGTACTTC
TRBJ1-1 TRBV27 . many CASSLGQMNTEAFF TGTGCCAGCAGTCTCGGACAAATGAACACTGAAGCTTTCTTT
TRBJ1-5 TRBV7-2 . . CASSLAGKGLFQPQHF TGTGCCAGCAGCTTAGCGGGGAAGGGACTATTTCAGCCCCAGCATTTT
TRBJ1-5 TRBV19 . . CASTLREYSNQPQHF TGTGCCAGTACCCTGAGGGAGTATAGCAATCAGCCCCAGCATTTT
TRBJ2-7 TRBV24-1 . . CATSDATGIEQYF TGTGCCACCAGTGATGCCACAGGGATCGAGCAGTACTTC
TRBJ1-2 TRBV6-5 TRBD1 many CASSYRGRDYGYTF TGTGCCAGCAGTTACAGGGGGCGCGACTATGGCTACACCTTC
TRBJ1-6 TRBV27 . few CASRGGGTYNSPLHF TGTGCCAGCAGGGGGGGAGGGACCTATAATTCACCCCTCCACTTT